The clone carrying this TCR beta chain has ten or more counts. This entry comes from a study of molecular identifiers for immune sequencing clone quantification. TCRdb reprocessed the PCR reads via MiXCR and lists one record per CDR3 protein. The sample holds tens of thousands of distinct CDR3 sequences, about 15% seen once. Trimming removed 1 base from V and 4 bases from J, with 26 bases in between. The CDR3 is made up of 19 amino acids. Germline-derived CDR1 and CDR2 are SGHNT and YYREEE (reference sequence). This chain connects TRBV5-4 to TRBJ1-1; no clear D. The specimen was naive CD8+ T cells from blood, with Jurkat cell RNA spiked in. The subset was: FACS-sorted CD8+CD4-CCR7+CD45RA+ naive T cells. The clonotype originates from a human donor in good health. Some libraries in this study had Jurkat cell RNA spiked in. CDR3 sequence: CASSLSVLAEGWGRTEAFF. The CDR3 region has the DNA TGTGCCAGCAGCTTGTCGGTCCTTGCGGAGGGATGGGGTCGCACTGAAGCTTTCTTT.